This is a list of T cell receptor beta chains from one sample in a study of T cell repertoires in cytomegalovirus infection. No antigen has been assigned to these receptors. In TCRdb, the reads were re-called with MiXCR into one record per CDR3 protein. The table records around 710,000 distinct CDR3 sequences, approximately 32% of them present only once. The sample here was cultured CD8+ T cells from PBMCs, taken from culture after CMV antigen stimulation. The receptors here all came from a human donor in good health (CMV status not recorded). Some clones in this sample may be carry-over from other donors' samples. Both conserved end residues are trimmed from each CDR3.

TRBJ1-1	TRBV7-8	ASSTGQGLNTEAF
TRBJ2-4	TRBV20-1	SARSRTSGGAGKNIQY
TRBJ1-5	TRBV6-2/TRBV6-3	ASSTSDLNQPQH
NA	TRBV7-8	ASSLSLGDTQH
TRBJ2-7	TRBV12-3/TRBV12-4	ASSPWGDRSYEQY
TRBJ2-7	TRBV19	ASSAGTEYYEQY
TRBJ2-1	TRBV6-1	ASIEFRANNEQF
TRBJ2-3	TRBV10-3	AISDLDTDTQY
TRBJ1-2	TRBV27	ASSLSQRYGYT
TRBJ2-5	TRBV4-3	ASSQGVWETQY